This note documents a single T cell receptor beta chain sequence. Profiled with immunoSEQ multiplex PCR; TCRdb holds only in-frame clones, not every one. The sample includes about 69,000 clones, over 80% of them seen just once. The sample belongs to a study of technical replicates of blood from a handful of donors. The TCR was taken from a human donor in good health. Some clones in this sample may be carry-over from other donors' samples. The sequenced material came from PBMCs.

The CDR3, as DNA: TGTGCCAGCAGCGCTCTAGCATCGGACGCCTACGAGCAGTACTTC. This translates into CASSALASDAYEQYF. The chain links TRBV9 to TRBJ2-7; TRBD2 might be the D (5 bases). Germline CDR1 reads SGDLS; CDR2 reads YYNGEE. The V gene lost 3 bases and the J gene lost 2 bases, with 15 bases spanning the gap. This CDR3 comprises 15 residues. Looking up the rest from reference TRBV9 and TRBJ2-7 gives the full variable domain: DSGVTQTPKHLITATGQRVTLRCSPRSGDLSVYWYQQSLDQGLQFLIQYYNGEERAKGNILERFSAQQFPDLHSELNLSSLELGDSALYFCASSALASDAYEQYFGPGTRLTVT.